This T cell receptor (beta chain) is drawn from a study of OX40 agonist ivuxolimab in advanced cancers. Study-level information: Patients' therapy was ivuxolimab, an antibody that acts as an agonist of OX40 (CD134). People in dose escalation had one of these cancers: hepatocellular carcinoma, melanoma, renal cell or head and neck cancer. The study, taken as a whole, reports: The authors did not determine the antigen specificity of the expanded peripheral T cells.

As for this clone: No antigen is known for it.

Sequencing used immunoSEQ multiplex PCR; TCRdb keeps in-frame clones, though not all of them. The table records 12,000 or so clones, roughly 77% of them present only once. Germline lookup yields CDR1 MNHEY and CDR2 SMNVEV (reference sequence). V shed 4 bases, J shed 5 bases, and the junction held 1 base outside the gene matches. The CDR3 covers 13 residues. Patients with autoimmune history or systemic immunosuppression were excluded. The chain joins TRBV27 to TRBJ2-2; 7 positions match TRBD2. The input for sequencing was CD4+ or CD8+ T cells sorted from blood, taken in a trial of the OX40 agonist ivuxolimab. This receptor was identified in an adult with an advanced solid tumor such as melanoma, head and neck, liver or kidney cancer. The CDR3 DNA is TGTGCCAGCAGTTGGGGGGGGACCGGGGAGCTGTTTTTT. It codes for CASSWGGTGELFF.